A single sample gave rise to the 20 T cell receptor beta chains below, sequenced in a study of blood T cells in healthy people across ages. Then a second PCR, running roughly 7 to 11 cycles, was carried out with a sample-barcoded 5' primer and a J-beta primer mix. TCRdb redid the calling of the 5' RACE reads with MiXCR, one entry per CDR3 protein. Among over 1.5 million distinct CDR3 sequences listed, about 50% were seen once. The specimen sequenced was blood. These receptor sequences come from a woman in her thirties or forties in good health.

The sample holds one count of this clonotype. The chain carries TRBV29-1 and TRBJ1-4; D is perhaps TRBD1 (5 bases). Germline V gene lookup returns CDR1 SQVTM and CDR2 ANQGSEA. The CDR3 covers 14 residues. The ends were cut back, 0 bases at V and 8 bases at J, with 13 bases in the middle. The CDR3 spells CSVEDAGRLEKLFF. CDR3 DNA: TGCAGCGTTGAAGATGCAGGGAGGCTCGAAAAACTGTTTTTT.

This chain connects TRBV20-1 to TRBJ2-3, with D tentatively TRBD2 (5 bases). Germline values: CDR1 DFQATT, CDR2 SNEGSKA (reference sequence). The ends were cut back, 1 base at V and 1 base at J, with 12 bases in the middle. The CDR3 spans 15 residues. Written as DNA, the CDR3 is TGCAGTGCTAGAGCGGGGTCTCTAGGCACAGATACGCAGTATTTT. Its translation: CSARAGSLGTDTQYF.

This clonotype was counted between two and nine times. The chain is built from TRBV5-6 and TRBJ2-3, with 11 bases matching TRBD2. CDR1 is SGHDT and CDR2 is YYEEEE in the germline V gene. The CDR3 has 15 amino acids. After removal of 1 base from V and 6 bases from J, the junction contained 4 bases not matched to a gene. DNA of the CDR3: TGTGCCAGCAGCTTGATGACTAGCGGGACGGATACGCAGTATTTT. It is translated as CASSLMTSGTDTQYF.

The CDR3 DNA reads as TGTGCCAGCAGCAGCCAAGACAGGGGCTCTAACTATGGCTACACCTTC. It yields the protein CASSSQDRGSNYGYTF. The chain carries TRBV21-1 and TRBJ1-2; the table's D call TRBD1 went unverified against the DNA. TRBV21-1 is assigned pseudogene status. This CDR3 has 16 residues.

This clonotype came up a few times. The CDR3 DNA sequence: TGCGCCAGCAGCCAAGACGGTAGCGGGGGCCCTACGGATGAGCAGTTCTTC. Translating it yields CASSQDGSGGPTDEQFF. This chain links TRBV4-1 with TRBJ2-1, with 9 bases fitting TRBD2. The CDR3 is made up of 17 amino acids. Per germline, CDR1 MGHRA and CDR2 YSYEKL. V was pared by 0 bases and J by 8 bases, with 11 bases of the junction left unmatched.

The V and J genes are TRBV24-1 and TRBJ1-2; maybe TRBD1 (5 bases). Deletions cut 4 bases from V and 8 bases from J, with 19 bases between. The CDR3 sequence is 15 residues long. Germline lookup yields CDR1 KGHDR and CDR2 SFDVKD. This CDR3 reads CATSDHGTPGRGYTF. DNA of the CDR3: TGTGCCACCAGTGACCATGGGACGCCGGGACGGGGCTACACCTTC.

The V call is TRBV6-1, the J call TRBJ1-6; D unresolved. Trimming shortened V by 6 bases and J by 7 bases, and 16 bases separated the two germline ends. CDR3 size: 15 residues. From germline, CDR1 is MNHNS and CDR2 SASEGT. CDR3 amino acids: CASSSWQARNSPLHF. The CDR3 nucleotides are TGTGCCAGCAGCTCTTGGCAGGCCCGGAATTCACCCCTCCACTTT.

DNA of the CDR3: TGCAGTGCTAGGGGCCATGGGCCTAGCGGCATCCAAGAGACCCAGTACTTC. Amino acids: CSARGHGPSGIQETQYF. The rearrangement links TRBV20-1 to TRBJ2-5, with TRBD2 matching 7 bases. The V gene end was trimmed by 3 bases and the J gene end by 1 base; junction bases not matched to a gene: 14. Germline assignment: CDR1 DFQATT and CDR2 SNEGSKA (reference sequence). The CDR3 consists of 17 residues.

The chain recombines TRBV7-9 with TRBJ1-2; the match to TRBD1 covers 11 bases. Germline CDR1 SEHNR, CDR2 FQNEAQ (reference sequence). The CDR3 consists of 15 residues. V was clipped by 1 base and J by 7 bases; unmatched bases: 5. The CDR3 DNA follows: TGTGCCAGCAGCTTAGGCGGACAGGGGGCGACTGGCTACACCTTC. It specifies CASSLGGQGATGYTF.

The chain joins TRBV6-6 to TRBJ1-5; 7 positions agree with TRBD1. The V and J ends lost 6 bases and 7 bases, in that order; junction bases with no gene match: 6. Germline V gene lookup returns CDR1 MNHNY and CDR2 SVGAGI (reference sequence). This CDR3 region has 13 residues. The CDR3: CASSPGTAQPQHF. The CDR3 DNA sequence: TGTGCCAGCAGCCCCGGGACAGCCCAGCCCCAGCATTTT.

The CDR3 bases are TGTGCCAGCAGGCGAACCGGGACTAGCTCTCCCGAGCAGTACTTC. This translates into CASRRTGTSSPEQYF. V is TRBV4-2 and J is TRBJ2-7, with 9 bases matching TRBD2. The V and J ends lost 6 bases and 6 bases, in that order; junction bases with no gene match: 12. Germline assignment: CDR1 LGHNA and CDR2 YNFKEQ. This CDR3 is 15 amino acids long.

The CDR3 coding sequence is TGCAGCGTTGATGCGCTAGCGAGAAGTTCGGTAGGGCAGTACTTC. Translated: CSVDALARSSVGQYF. The genes are TRBV29-1 and TRBJ2-5; D might be TRBD2 (6 bases). Germline lookup yields CDR1 SQVTM and CDR2 ANQGSEA. The CDR3 length is 15 residues. The germline V and J ends were trimmed by 3 bases and 11 bases, with 25 bases remaining between them.

V gene TRBV6-4 combines with J gene TRBJ2-3; D is uncertain. V was shortened by 8 bases and J by 4 bases, with 13 bases between the two germline ends. The CDR3 loop spans 13 amino acids. Per the germline V gene, CDR1 is MRHNA and CDR2 is SNTAGT. The CDR3 sequence is CASSKEEADTQYF. The CDR3 nucleotides are TGTGCCAGCTCGAAAGAAGAGGCAGATACGCAGTATTTT.

This clonotype appeared a single time. In DNA, the CDR3 is TGTGCCAGCAGCACAATGGGTCACACTGAAGCTTTCTTT. This codes for CASSTMGHTEAFF. V and J are TRBV7-9 and TRBJ1-1; D remains unclear. The CDR3 is 13 residues long. Germline-derived CDR1 and CDR2 are SEHNR and FQNEAQ (reference sequence). V dropped 5 bases and J dropped 3 bases, with 10 bases sitting between them.

V and J are TRBV6-2 or TRBV6-3 and TRBJ1-2; D not resolved. Germline loops: CDR1 MNHEY, CDR2 SVGEGT. V lost 2 bases to trimming and J lost 8 bases, with 21 bases between them. There are 16 residues in the CDR3. The CDR3 protein is CASSYPHRTDSKGYTF. The CDR3 nucleotides are TGTGCCAGCAGTTACCCACACCGGACGGACTCAAAGGGCTACACCTTC.

CDR3 in DNA: TGCGCCAGCAGCTTAAACTTCGGGACCCAGTACTTC. Translating it yields CASSLNFGTQYF. V usage is TRBV5-1 and J usage is TRBJ2-5; D gene ambiguous. V lost 2 bases, J lost 7 bases, and 9 bases lay in between. This CDR3 region has 12 residues. Per the germline V gene, CDR1 is SGHRS and CDR2 is YFSETQ.

V usage is TRBV6-6 and J usage is TRBJ2-5, with 10 bases identical to TRBD1. J was trimmed by 1 base and V by 5 bases; bases with no gene match: 4. The CDR3 loop spans 15 amino acids. CDR1 MNHNY and CDR2 SVGAGI come from the germline V gene (reference sequence). CDR3 sequence: CASSKGTGAQETQYF. CDR3 sequence (DNA): TGTGCCAGCAGTAAAGGGACAGGGGCCCAAGAGACCCAGTACTTC.

In this sample, this clonotype turned up once. The chain recombines TRBV4-1 with TRBJ1-4; 7 bases map to TRBD1. This CDR3 region has 16 residues. The germline V gene has CDR1 MGHRA and CDR2 YSYEKL. Unmatched junction bases numbered 5, after V lost 4 bases and J lost 0 bases. CDR3 DNA: TGCGCCAGCAGCCCGGAGACAGGGTCAACTAATGAAAAACTGTTTTTT. This encodes CASSPETGSTNEKLFF.

The chain carries TRBV10-3 and TRBJ2-7; 10 nucleotides match TRBD1. This CDR3 region has 15 residues. The V segment lost 6 bases and the J segment 2 bases; nucleotides outside the gene matches: 7. Germline loops: CDR1 ENHRY, CDR2 SYGVKD. The CDR3 is CAISAGTGATYEQYF. The CDR3 region has the DNA TGTGCCATCAGCGCCGGGACAGGGGCAACCTACGAGCAGTACTTC.

This clonotype was seen a few times. This rearrangement joins TRBV4-2 to TRBJ2-3, with 8 positions matching TRBD1. The CDR3 totals 15 residues. Germline-derived CDR1 and CDR2 are LGHNA and YNFKEQ. J was trimmed by 6 bases and V by 3 bases; bases with no gene match: 8. This chain's CDR3 is CASSQKQGERDTQYF. The DNA for the CDR3 is TGTGCCAGCAGCCAGAAACAGGGGGAAAGGGATACGCAGTATTTT.